A single TCR beta chain is shown here with its context. No antigen is known for it. The data were obtained in a study of cytomegalovirus exposure and HLA in healthy donors. Unmatched junction bases numbered 12, after V lost 4 bases and J lost 4 bases. Germline V gene sequence: CDR1 SGHNT, CDR2 YYREEE (reference sequence). This CDR3 has 18 amino acids. Study-wide results and caveats: Later analysis indicated greater clonal expansion among HLA-associated TCR beta chains than among equally common other chains.

PCR involved 60 Vbeta and 13 Jbeta primers. The protocol was immunoSEQ multiplex PCR, while the TCRdb copy is restricted to in-frame clones and leaves out a portion. The repertoire has fewer than 250,000 clones, 75% to 85% of them found once; the top ten carry around 1.4%. Sequencing was carried out using PBMCs. The chain has TRBV5-4 and TRBJ2-3; 13 nucleotides align to TRBD2. This sequence was found in a girl aged 10-17 years in good health and CMV-seronegative. The CDR3 protein is CASSRGLAGTAGADTQYF. CDR3 in DNA: TGTGCCAGCAGCAGGGGACTAGCGGGGACTGCCGGGGCAGATACGCAGTATTTT.